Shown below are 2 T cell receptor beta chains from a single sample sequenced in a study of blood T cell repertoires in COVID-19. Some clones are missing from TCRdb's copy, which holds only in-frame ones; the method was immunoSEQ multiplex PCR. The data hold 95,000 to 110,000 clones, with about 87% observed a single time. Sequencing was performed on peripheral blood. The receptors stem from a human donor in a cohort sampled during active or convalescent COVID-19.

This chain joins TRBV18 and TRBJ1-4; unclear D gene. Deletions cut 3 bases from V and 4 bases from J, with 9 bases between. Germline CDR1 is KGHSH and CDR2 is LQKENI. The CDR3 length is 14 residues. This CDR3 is CASSPGLVNEKLFF. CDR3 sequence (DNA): TGTGCCAGCTCACCTGGACTGGTTAATGAAAAACTGTTTTTT.

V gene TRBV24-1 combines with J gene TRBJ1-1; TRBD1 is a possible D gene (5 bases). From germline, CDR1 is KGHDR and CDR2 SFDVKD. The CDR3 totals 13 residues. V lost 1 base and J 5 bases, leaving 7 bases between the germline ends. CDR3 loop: CATSDFPGTEAFF. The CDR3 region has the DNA TGTGCCACCAGTGATTTCCCAGGGACTGAAGCTTTCTTT.